This is a list of T cell receptor beta chains from one sample in a study of T cells in Graves' hyperthyroidism and ophthalmopathy. MiXCR, applied by TCRdb to the multiplex PCR reads, yields one record per CDR3 protein. Of 210,000 or so distinct CDR3 sequences listed, roughly 15% are singletons. The sample taken for sequencing was blood. The receptors here all came from a man over 45 with Graves' hyperthyroidism. CDR3s include the opening cysteine and the closing phenylalanine or tryptophan. The D gene is left open where the match is weak. Expanded clones get a size class; other rows say once, few or many, or leave the size out.

j_call: TRBJ2-7; clone_size: .; v_call: TRBV20-1; d_call: TRBD1; cdr3_nt: TGCAGTGCTAGTGACCGGGACAGAGGCTCCTACGAGCAGTACTTC; cdr3_aa: CSASDRDRGSYEQYF
j_call: TRBJ2-2; clone_size: .; v_call: TRBV11-2; d_call: .; cdr3_nt: TGTGCCAGCAGCTTACAGGCCCGGGAGCTGTTTTTT; cdr3_aa: CASSLQARELFF
j_call: TRBJ2-2; clone_size: .; v_call: TRBV7-2; d_call: .; cdr3_nt: TGTGCCAGCACGAGGTGGTGTCTAGCAGTGGCCGGGGAGCTGTTTTTT; cdr3_aa: CASTRWCLAVAGELFF
j_call: TRBJ2-5; clone_size: .; v_call: TRBV5-1; d_call: TRBD2; cdr3_nt: TGCGCCAGCAGCACCGGACTAGTTCAAGAGACCCAGTACTTC; cdr3_aa: CASSTGLVQETQYF
j_call: TRBJ1-2; clone_size: many; v_call: TRBV28; d_call: .; cdr3_nt: TGTGCCAGCGGACAGACCAACTATGGCTACACCTTC; cdr3_aa: CASGQTNYGYTF
j_call: TRBJ1-1; clone_size: many; v_call: TRBV30; d_call: .; cdr3_nt: TGTGCCTGGAGTGTACTCGGACTGGAGTCTGAAGCTTTCTTT; cdr3_aa: CAWSVLGLESEAFF
j_call: TRBJ2-2; clone_size: few; v_call: TRBV5-1; d_call: TRBD2; cdr3_nt: TGCGCCAGCAGCTTGGCACCAGGACTAGCGGGAGATTCGAACACCGGGGAGCTGTTTTTT; cdr3_aa: CASSLAPGLAGDSNTGELFF
j_call: TRBJ2-7; clone_size: many; v_call: TRBV3-1; d_call: TRBD1; cdr3_nt: TGTGCCAGCAGTCAGACAGGGACCTACGAGCAGTACTTC; cdr3_aa: CASSQTGTYEQYF
j_call: TRBJ1-2; clone_size: .; v_call: TRBV27; d_call: .; cdr3_nt: TGTGCCAGCAGTTTTATCCCCGGTGACTATGGCCACACCTTC; cdr3_aa: CASSFIPGDYGHTF
j_call: TRBJ1-1; clone_size: many; v_call: TRBV5-1; d_call: .; cdr3_nt: TGCGCCAGCAGCTTGCCGGGGGGCTTAACTGAAGCTTTCTTT; cdr3_aa: CASSLPGGLTEAFF